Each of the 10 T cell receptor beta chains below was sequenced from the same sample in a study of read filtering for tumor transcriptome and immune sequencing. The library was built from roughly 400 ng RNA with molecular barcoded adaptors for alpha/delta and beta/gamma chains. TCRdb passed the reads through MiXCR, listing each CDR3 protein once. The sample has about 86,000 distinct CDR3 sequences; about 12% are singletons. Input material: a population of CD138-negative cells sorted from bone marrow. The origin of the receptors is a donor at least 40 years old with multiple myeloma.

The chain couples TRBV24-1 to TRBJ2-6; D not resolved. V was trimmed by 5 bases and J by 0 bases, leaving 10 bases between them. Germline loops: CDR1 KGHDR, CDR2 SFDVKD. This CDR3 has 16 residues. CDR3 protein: CATSAPDGSGANVLTF. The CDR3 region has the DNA TGTGCCACCAGTGCGCCGGACGGCTCTGGGGCCAACGTCCTGACTTTC.

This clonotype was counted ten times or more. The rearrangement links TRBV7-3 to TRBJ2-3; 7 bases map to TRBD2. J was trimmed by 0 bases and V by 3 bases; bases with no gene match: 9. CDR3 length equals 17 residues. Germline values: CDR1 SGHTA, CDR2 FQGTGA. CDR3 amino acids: CASSFGGGAASTDTQYF. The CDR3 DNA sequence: TGTGCCAGCAGCTTTGGCGGGGGAGCCGCTAGCACAGATACGCAGTATTTT.

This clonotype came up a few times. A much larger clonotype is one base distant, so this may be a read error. The CDR3 region has the DNA TGCAGTGCTAGAGAGCTACTAGCGACGCAGAATTTT. It translates to CSARELLATQNF. The chain has TRBV20-1 and TRBJ2-3; TRBD2 matches at 7 bases. This CDR3 has 12 amino acids. CDR1 is DFQATT, CDR2 SNEGSKA, per germline (reference sequence).

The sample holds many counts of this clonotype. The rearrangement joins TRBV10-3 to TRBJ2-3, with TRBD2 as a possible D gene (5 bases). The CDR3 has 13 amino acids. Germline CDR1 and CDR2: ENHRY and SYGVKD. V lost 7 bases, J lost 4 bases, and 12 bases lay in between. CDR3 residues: CAIMSSAADTQYF. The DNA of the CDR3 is TGTGCCATCATGAGTAGCGCGGCAGATACGCAGTATTTT.

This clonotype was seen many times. The CDR3 protein is CSVPLDSLNTEAFF. As DNA, the CDR3 is TGCAGCGTACCCTTGGACAGCTTGAACACTGAAGCTTTCTTT. The gene calls are TRBV29-1 and TRBJ1-1; tentative D call: TRBD1 (6 bases). Germline V gives CDR1 SQVTM, CDR2 ANQGSEA. The V end lost 6 bases, the J end lost 0 bases, and 14 bases lay between the germline ends. The CDR3 loop spans 14 amino acids.

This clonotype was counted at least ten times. CDR3 protein: CSVVGVQGSDYGYTF. The CDR3 DNA sequence: TGCAGCGTTGTGGGAGTCCAGGGATCGGACTATGGCTACACCTTC. V and J are TRBV29-1 and TRBJ1-2; perhaps TRBD1 as D (5 bases). Trimming left V 4 bases short and J 3 bases short, with 18 bases between. Germline V gene data show CDR1 as SQVTM and CDR2 as ANQGSEA. The CDR3 consists of 15 residues.

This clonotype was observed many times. CDR3 in amino acids: CASSVEAGLTGANVLTF. In DNA, the CDR3 is TGTGCCAGCAGCGTAGAGGCAGGACTGACTGGGGCCAACGTCCTGACTTTC. This chain links TRBV9 with TRBJ2-6; D is perhaps TRBD2 (5 bases). This CDR3 spans 17 amino acids. CDR1 is SGDLS, CDR2 YYNGEE, per germline. Deletions cut 0 bases from V and 2 bases from J, with 12 bases between.

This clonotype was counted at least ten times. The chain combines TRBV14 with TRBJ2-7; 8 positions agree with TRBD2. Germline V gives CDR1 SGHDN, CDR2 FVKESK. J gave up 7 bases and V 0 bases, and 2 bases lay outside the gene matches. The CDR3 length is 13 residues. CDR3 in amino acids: CASSQDPGGEQYF. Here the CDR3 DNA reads TGTGCCAGCAGCCAAGATCCGGGAGGGGAGCAGTACTTC.

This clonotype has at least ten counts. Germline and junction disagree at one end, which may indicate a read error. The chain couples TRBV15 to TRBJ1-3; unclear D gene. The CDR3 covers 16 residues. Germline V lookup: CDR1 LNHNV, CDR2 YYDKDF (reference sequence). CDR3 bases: TGTGCCACCAGTAGAGGTGGGCCAACCTCTGGAAACACCATATATTTT. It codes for CATSRGGPTSGNTIYF. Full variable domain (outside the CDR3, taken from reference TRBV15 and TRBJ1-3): DAMVIQNPRYQVTQFGKPVTLSCSQTLNHNVMYWYQQKSSQAPKLLFHYYDKDFNNEADTPDNFQSRRPNTSFCFLDIRSPGLGDTAMYLCATSRGGPTSGNTIYFGEGSWLTVV.

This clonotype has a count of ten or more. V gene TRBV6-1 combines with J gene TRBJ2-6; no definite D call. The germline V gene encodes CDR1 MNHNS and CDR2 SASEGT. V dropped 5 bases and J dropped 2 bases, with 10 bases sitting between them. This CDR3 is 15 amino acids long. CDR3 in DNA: TGTGCCAGCAGTCCCCGTAATCCTGGGGCCAACGTCCTGACTTTC. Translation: CASSPRNPGANVLTF.